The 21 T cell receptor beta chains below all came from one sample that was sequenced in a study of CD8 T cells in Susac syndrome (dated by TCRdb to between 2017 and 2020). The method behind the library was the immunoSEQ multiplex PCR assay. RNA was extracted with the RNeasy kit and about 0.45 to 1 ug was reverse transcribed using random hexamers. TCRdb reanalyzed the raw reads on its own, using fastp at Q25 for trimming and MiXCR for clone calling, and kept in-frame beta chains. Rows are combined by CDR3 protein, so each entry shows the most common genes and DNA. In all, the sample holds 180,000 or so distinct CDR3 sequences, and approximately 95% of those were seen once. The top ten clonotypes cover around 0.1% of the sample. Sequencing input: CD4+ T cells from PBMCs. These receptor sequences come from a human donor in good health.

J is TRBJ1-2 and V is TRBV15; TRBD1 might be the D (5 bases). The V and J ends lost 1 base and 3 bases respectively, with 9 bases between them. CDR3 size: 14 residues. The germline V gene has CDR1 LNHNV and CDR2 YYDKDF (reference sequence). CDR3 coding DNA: TGTGCCACCAGCAGAGGGGGGGGTGACTATGGCTACACCTTC. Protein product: CATSRGGGDYGYTF.

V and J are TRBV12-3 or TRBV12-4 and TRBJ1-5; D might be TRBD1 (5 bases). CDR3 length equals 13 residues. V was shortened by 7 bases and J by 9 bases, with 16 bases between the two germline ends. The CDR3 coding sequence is TGTGCCAGCAATGGGGCAGCTGAAGGGCCCCAGCATTTT. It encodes CASNGAAEGPQHF.

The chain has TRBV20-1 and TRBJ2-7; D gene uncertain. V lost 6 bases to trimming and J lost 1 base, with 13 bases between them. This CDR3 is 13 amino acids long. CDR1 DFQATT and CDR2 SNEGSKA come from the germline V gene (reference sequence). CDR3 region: CSAPPTLSYEQYV. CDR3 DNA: TGCAGTGCCCCCCCCACACTGTCCTACGAGCAGTACGTC.

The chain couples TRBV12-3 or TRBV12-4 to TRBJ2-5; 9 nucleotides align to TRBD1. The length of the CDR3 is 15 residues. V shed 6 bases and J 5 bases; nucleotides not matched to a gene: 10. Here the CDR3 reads CASSSGTGPRETQYF. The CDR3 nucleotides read TGTGCCAGCAGCTCCGGGACAGGGCCAAGGGAGACCCAGTACTTC.

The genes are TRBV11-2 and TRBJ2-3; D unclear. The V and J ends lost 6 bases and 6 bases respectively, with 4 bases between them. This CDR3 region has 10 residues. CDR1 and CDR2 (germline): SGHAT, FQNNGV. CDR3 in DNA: TGTGCCAGCAGAGCGGATACGCAGTATTTT. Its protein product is CASRADTQYF. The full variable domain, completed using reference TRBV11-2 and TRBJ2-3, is EAGVAQSPRYKIIEKRQSVAFWCNPISGHATLYWYQQILGQGPKLLIQFQNNGVVDDSQLPKDRFSAERLKGVDSTLKIQPAKLEDSAVYLCASRADTQYFGPGTRLTVL.

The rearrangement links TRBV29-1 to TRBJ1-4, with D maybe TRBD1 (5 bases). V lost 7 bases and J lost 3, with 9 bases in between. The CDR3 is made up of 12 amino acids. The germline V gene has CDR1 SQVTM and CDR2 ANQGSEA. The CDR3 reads CSAGGANEKLFF. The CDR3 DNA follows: TGCAGCGCGGGAGGGGCTAATGAAAAACTGTTTTTT. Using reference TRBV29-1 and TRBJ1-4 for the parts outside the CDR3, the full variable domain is SAVISQKPSRDICQRGTSLTIQCQVDSQVTMMFWYRQQPGQSLTLIATANQGSEATYESGFVIDKFPISRPNLTFSTLTVSNMSPEDSSIYLCSAGGANEKLFFGSGTQLSVL.

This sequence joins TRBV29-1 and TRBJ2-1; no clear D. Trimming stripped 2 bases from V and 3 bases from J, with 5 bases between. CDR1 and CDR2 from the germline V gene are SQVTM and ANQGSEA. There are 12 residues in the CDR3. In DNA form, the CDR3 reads TGCAGCGTTGAACAAGGCTACAATGAGCAGTTCTTC. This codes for CSVEQGYNEQFF.

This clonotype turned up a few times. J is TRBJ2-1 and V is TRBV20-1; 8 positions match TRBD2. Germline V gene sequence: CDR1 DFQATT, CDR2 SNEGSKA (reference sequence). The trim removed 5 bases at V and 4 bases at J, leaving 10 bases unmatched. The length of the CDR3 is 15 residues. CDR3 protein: CSAGGRVAGYNEQFF. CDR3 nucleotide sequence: TGCAGTGCTGGTGGACGGGTAGCGGGATACAATGAGCAGTTCTTC.

CDR3 in amino acids: CASSVVGGDYGSEQFF. The CDR3 nucleotides read TGTGCCAGCAGCGTAGTAGGGGGGGACTACGGGAGTGAGCAGTTCTTC. J is TRBJ2-1 and V is TRBV9, with D tentatively TRBD2 (7 bases). The CDR3 has 16 amino acids. Trimming took off 0 bases at V and 9 bases at J, with 19 bases between the two ends. Germline values: CDR1 SGDLS, CDR2 YYNGEE.

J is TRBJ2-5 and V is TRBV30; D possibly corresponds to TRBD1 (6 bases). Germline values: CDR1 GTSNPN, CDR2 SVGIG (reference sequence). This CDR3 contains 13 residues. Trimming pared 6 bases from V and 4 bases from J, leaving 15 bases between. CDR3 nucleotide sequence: TGTGCCTGTGACCTACAGGGATTAGAGACCCAGTACTTC. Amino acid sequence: CACDLQGLETQYF.

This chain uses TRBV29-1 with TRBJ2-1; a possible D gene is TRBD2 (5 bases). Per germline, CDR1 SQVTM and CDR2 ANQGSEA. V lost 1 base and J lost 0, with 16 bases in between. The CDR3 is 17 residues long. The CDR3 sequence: CSVEGGQVLSSYNEQFF. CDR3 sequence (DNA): TGCAGCGTTGAAGGCGGGCAGGTCCTTAGCTCCTACAATGAGCAGTTCTTC.

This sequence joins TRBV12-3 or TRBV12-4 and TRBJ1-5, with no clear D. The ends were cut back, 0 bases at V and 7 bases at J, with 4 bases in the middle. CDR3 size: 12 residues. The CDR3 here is CASSLAAQPQHF. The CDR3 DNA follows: TGTGCCAGCAGTTTAGCGGCCCAGCCCCAGCATTTT.

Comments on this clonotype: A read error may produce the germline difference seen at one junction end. In DNA, the CDR3 is TGTGCCAGCAGTACGTACAGGGGGACGCGGTATTTT. This codes for CASSTYRGTRYF. The chain carries TRBV6-2 or TRBV6-3 and TRBJ2-3; 8 bases fit TRBD1. The CDR3 spans 12 residues. CDR1 and CDR2 (germline): MNHEY, SVGEGT.

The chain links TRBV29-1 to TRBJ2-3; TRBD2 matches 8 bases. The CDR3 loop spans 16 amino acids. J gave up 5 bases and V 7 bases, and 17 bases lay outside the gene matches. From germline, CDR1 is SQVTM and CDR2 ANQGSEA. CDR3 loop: CSDQAPGLGRGDTQYF. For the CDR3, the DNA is TGCAGCGATCAAGCCCCGGGACTAGGCAGAGGAGATACGCAGTATTTT.

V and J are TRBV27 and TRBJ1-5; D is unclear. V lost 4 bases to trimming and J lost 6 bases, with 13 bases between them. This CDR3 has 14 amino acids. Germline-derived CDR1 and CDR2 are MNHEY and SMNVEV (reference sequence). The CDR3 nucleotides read TGTGCCAGCAGTTCCGTTGGTTTCCTTCAGCCCCAGCATTTT. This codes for CASSSVGFLQPQHF.

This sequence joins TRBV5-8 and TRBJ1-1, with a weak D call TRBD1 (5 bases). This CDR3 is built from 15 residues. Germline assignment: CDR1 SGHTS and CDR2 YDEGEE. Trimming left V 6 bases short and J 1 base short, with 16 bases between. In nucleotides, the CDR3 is TGTGCCAGCATCCGGGGGAGGGATCAGAACACTGAAGCTTTCTTT. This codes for CASIRGRDQNTEAFF.

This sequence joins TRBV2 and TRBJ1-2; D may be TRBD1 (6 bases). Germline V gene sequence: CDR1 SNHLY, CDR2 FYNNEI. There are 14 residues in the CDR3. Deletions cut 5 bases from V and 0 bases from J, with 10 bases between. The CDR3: CASSRDTANYGYTF. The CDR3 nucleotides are TGTGCCAGCAGTAGGGACACAGCTAACTATGGCTACACCTTC.

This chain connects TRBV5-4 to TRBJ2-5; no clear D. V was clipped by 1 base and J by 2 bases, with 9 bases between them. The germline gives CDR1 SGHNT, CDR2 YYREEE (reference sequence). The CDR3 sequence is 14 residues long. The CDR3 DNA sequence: TGTGCCAGCAGCTTGTGGTCAGCTCAAGAGACCCAGTACTTC. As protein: CASSLWSAQETQYF.

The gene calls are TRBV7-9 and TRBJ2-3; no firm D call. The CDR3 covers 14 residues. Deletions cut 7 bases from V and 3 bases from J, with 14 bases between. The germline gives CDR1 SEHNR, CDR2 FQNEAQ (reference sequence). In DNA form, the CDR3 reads TGTGCCAGCATCCAGGACCAGCGTACAGATACGCAGTATTTT. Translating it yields CASIQDQRTDTQYF.

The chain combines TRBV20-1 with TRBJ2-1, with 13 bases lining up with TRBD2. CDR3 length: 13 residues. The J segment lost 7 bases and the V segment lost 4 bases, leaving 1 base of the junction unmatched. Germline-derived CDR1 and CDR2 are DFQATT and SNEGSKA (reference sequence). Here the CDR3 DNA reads TGCAGTGCTACGGGACTAGCGGGAAATGAGCAGTTCTTC. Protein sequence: CSATGLAGNEQFF.

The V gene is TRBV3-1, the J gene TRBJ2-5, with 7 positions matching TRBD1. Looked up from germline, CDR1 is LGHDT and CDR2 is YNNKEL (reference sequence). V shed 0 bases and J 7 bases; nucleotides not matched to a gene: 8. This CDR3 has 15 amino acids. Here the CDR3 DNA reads TGTGCCAGCAGCCAAGAATACGGACAGGATGGGACCCAGTACTTC. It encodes CASSQEYGQDGTQYF.